This entry lists 12 T cell receptor beta chains sequenced from one sample in a study of blood T cell repertoires in COVID-19. TCRdb keeps only in-frame clones here, not all; method: immunoSEQ multiplex PCR. The sample holds under 150,000 clones, roughly four fifths seen once. Specimen: peripheral blood. Receptor source: a man in his 70s with active or convalescent COVID-19.

The rearrangement links TRBV20-1 to TRBJ2-7; 8 bases fit TRBD2. This CDR3 has 12 amino acids. Unmatched junction bases numbered 4, after V lost 3 bases and J lost 6 bases. CDR1 is DFQATT and CDR2 is SNEGSKA in the germline V gene (reference sequence). CDR3: CSASPGGGEQYF. DNA for the CDR3: TGCAGTGCTAGTCCGGGGGGGGGCGAGCAGTACTTC.

The CDR3 protein is CASSPRVRTTSQETQYF. As DNA, the CDR3 is TGTGCCAGCAGCCCCCGTGTCAGGACTACATCACAAGAGACCCAGTACTTC. The rearrangement links TRBV7-2 to TRBJ2-5; maybe TRBD2 (6 bases). This CDR3 comprises 17 residues. V was clipped by 5 bases and J by 2 bases, with 21 bases between them. Germline V gene lookup returns CDR1 SGHTA and CDR2 FQGNSA.

This clone was seen a few times. V is TRBV27 and J is TRBJ2-7, with 7 bases aligning to TRBD1. Unmatched junction bases numbered 7, after V lost 6 bases and J lost 2 bases. This CDR3 is 14 amino acids long. Germline V gene lookup returns CDR1 MNHEY and CDR2 SMNVEV (reference sequence). The CDR3 protein is CASSLNRGPYEQYF. The CDR3 DNA reads TGTGCCAGCAGCCTAAACAGGGGACCCTACGAGCAGTACTTC.

V usage is TRBV12-5 and J usage is TRBJ2-7; 13 bases map to TRBD2. There are 14 residues in the CDR3. J lost 5 bases, V lost 9 bases, and 7 bases had no gene match. Germline V gene sequence: CDR1 LGHNT, CDR2 FRNRAP. The chain's CDR3 is CARGLLAGGHEQYF. CDR3 nucleotide sequence: TGTGCTAGGGGCCTACTAGCGGGAGGGCACGAGCAGTACTTC.

The chain is built from TRBV27 and TRBJ1-2, with D unresolved. Germline V lookup: CDR1 MNHEY, CDR2 SMNVEV (reference sequence). This CDR3 region has 13 residues. The germline V and J ends were trimmed by 2 bases and 8 bases, with 12 bases remaining between them. DNA of the CDR3: TGTGCCAGCAGTTTACAGGCAGGCATCGGCTACACCTTC. This translates into CASSLQAGIGYTF.

The chain combines TRBV12-5 with TRBJ2-2; 10 bases agree with TRBD1. Germline values: CDR1 LGHNT, CDR2 FRNRAP. CDR3 length: 18 amino acids. J gave up 4 bases and V 4 bases, and 12 bases lay outside the gene matches. The DNA for the CDR3 is TGTGCTAGTGGTTGGTCAGCCCGGGACAGGGGATCCACCGGGGAGCTGTTTTTT. It encodes CASGWSARDRGSTGELFF.

The rearrangement links TRBV11-3 to TRBJ2-1; TRBD2 agrees at 10 bases. Per the germline V gene, CDR1 is SGHNT and CDR2 is YENEEA. V lost 1 base, J lost 7 bases, and 7 bases stayed unmatched. This CDR3 spans 16 amino acids. The CDR3 protein is CASSLGVAGGSNEQFF. CDR3 DNA sequence: TGTGCCAGCAGCTTAGGTGTAGCGGGAGGTTCAAATGAGCAGTTCTTC.

The J gene is TRBJ2-3, the V gene TRBV7-2; D unclear. Germline CDR1 reads SGHTA; CDR2 reads FQGNSA. CDR3 length equals 15 residues. V shed 3 bases and J shed 0 bases, with 10 bases lying between them. The CDR3 nucleotides are TGTGCCAGCAGCTTCTCTCCTACTAGCACAGATACGCAGTATTTT. Its translation is CASSFSPTSTDTQYF.

This clone has a handful of counts. The CDR3 protein is CASSQDREGQPQHF. The CDR3 DNA reads as TGTGCCAGCAGCCAAGACAGGGAGGGTCAGCCCCAGCATTTT. V and J are TRBV3-1 (or the pseudogene TRBV3-2) and TRBJ1-5, with D maybe TRBD1 (5 bases). Germline V lookup: CDR1 LGHDT, CDR2 YNNKEL (reference sequence). Trimming left V 0 bases short and J 6 bases short, with 9 bases between. CDR3 length: 14 amino acids.

The rearrangement links TRBV6-4 to TRBJ2-2, with 11 bases fitting TRBD2. The CDR3 consists of 19 residues. The V gene end was trimmed by 3 bases and the J gene end by 5 bases; junction bases not matched to a gene: 14. Germline assignment: CDR1 MRHNA and CDR2 SNTAGT. CDR3 in amino acids: CASSERVATSGTKTGELFF. DNA for the CDR3: TGTGCCAGCAGTGAACGTGTGGCGACTAGCGGGACAAAAACCGGGGAGCTGTTTTTT.

This clone is a singleton in its sample. The chain couples TRBV29-1 to TRBJ2-7; TRBD1 matches 8 bases. Trimming cost V 7 bases and J 3 bases; bases outside gene matches: 5. The CDR3 has 12 amino acids. CDR1 SQVTM and CDR2 ANQGSEA come from the germline V gene. The CDR3 is CSAGTGYYEQYF. CDR3 DNA: TGCAGCGCCGGGACAGGCTACTACGAGCAGTACTTC.

The chain joins TRBV15 to TRBJ1-1; no firm D call. Germline CDR1 LNHNV, CDR2 YYDKDF (reference sequence). With 3 bases removed from V and 0 bases from J, the gap between germline ends came to 11 bases. CDR3 length: 15 amino acids. CDR3 in amino acids: CATSSGTKLNTEAFF. CDR3 coding DNA: TGTGCCACCAGCAGTGGCACGAAGTTGAACACTGAAGCTTTCTTT.